Below, 20 T cell receptor beta chains from the same sample are listed, as sequenced in a study of spatial heterogeneity in lung cancer. TCRdb passed the 5' RACE reads through MiXCR, listing each CDR3 protein once. This sample has roughly 82,000 distinct CDR3 sequences, with approximately 12% found just once. The time point: sample taken at primary tumor resection. Frozen PBMC, nontumor lung or tumor provided whole RNA, which was sequenced unsorted. The sequencing used PBMCs, collected at surgery. All receptors derive from a male donor with early-stage non-small cell lung cancer.

This clonotype turned up a few times. V is TRBV20-1 and J is TRBJ2-3; D not certain. This CDR3 has 14 amino acids. V was clipped by 1 base and J by 6 bases, with 14 bases between them. Germline V gene lookup returns CDR1 DFQATT and CDR2 SNEGSKA (reference sequence). The CDR3, as DNA: TGCAGTGCTAGAGTCTTCTCCCATCCGGATACGCAGTATTTT. As protein: CSARVFSHPDTQYF.

The chain couples TRBV29-1 to TRBJ1-2; 10 bases fit TRBD1. CDR3 length: 16 residues. Germline CDR1 SQVTM, CDR2 ANQGSEA. After removal of 6 bases from V and 1 base from J, the junction contained 11 bases not matched to a gene. The CDR3 sequence: CSVLTTGGGINYGYTF. DNA for the CDR3: TGCAGCGTCCTCACGACAGGGGGCGGAATTAACTATGGCTACACCTTC.

This clonotype was found a few times. The chain employs TRBV4-1 and TRBJ1-1; 7 bases line up with TRBD1. V dropped 0 bases and J dropped 1; count of bases not matched to a gene: 5. This CDR3 spans 16 amino acids. CDR1 MGHRA and CDR2 YSYEKL come from the germline V gene. The CDR3 is CASSQEGRGPNTEAFF. In DNA, the CDR3 is TGCGCCAGCAGCCAAGAGGGGAGGGGGCCGAACACTGAAGCTTTCTTT.

By proportion, this clonotype is medium-sized. CDR3 bases: TGTGCCAGCAGTCCCGGGACTAGCAAGTTCTTC. Translation: CASSPGTSKFF. This rearrangement joins TRBV28 to TRBJ2-1, with 9 bases matching TRBD2. The CDR3 contains 11 residues. CDR1 is MDHEN and CDR2 is SYDVKM in the germline V gene. The trim removed 5 bases at V and 14 bases at J, leaving 4 bases unmatched.

There are a few counts of this clonotype. This sequence joins TRBV30 and TRBJ2-2; D possibly corresponds to TRBD2 (6 bases). Germline loops: CDR1 GTSNPN, CDR2 SVGIG (reference sequence). V was shortened by 3 bases and J by 5 bases, with 10 bases between the two germline ends. There are 13 residues in the CDR3. CDR3 protein: CAWRLALTGELFF. CDR3 bases: TGTGCCTGGAGACTAGCTCTAACCGGGGAGCTGTTTTTT.

The genes are TRBV9 and TRBJ1-1; TRBD1 agrees at 7 bases. This CDR3 comprises 15 residues. After removal of 2 bases from V and 1 base from J, the junction contained 5 bases not matched to a gene. CDR1 is SGDLS, CDR2 YYNGEE, per germline. Here the CDR3 reads CASSVWGQTNTEAFF. CDR3 bases: TGTGCCAGCAGCGTGTGGGGACAGACGAACACTGAAGCTTTCTTT.

This clonotype was seen at least ten times. This chain uses TRBV2 with TRBJ2-7, with 9 nucleotides matching TRBD2. V was pared by 5 bases and J by 7 bases, with 9 bases of the junction left unmatched. This CDR3 is built from 14 residues. Germline CDR1 SNHLY, CDR2 FYNNEI. The CDR3 reads CASSTTSGSTEQYF. CDR3 sequence (DNA): TGTGCCAGCAGTACGACTAGCGGCTCTACAGAGCAGTACTTC.

This clonotype occurred a few times. The chain joins TRBV7-2 to TRBJ1-2; perhaps TRBD1 as D (5 bases). This CDR3 region has 14 residues. V was shortened by 3 bases and J by 5 bases, with 13 bases between the two germline ends. In germline, CDR1 is SGHTA, CDR2 FQGNSA. CDR3 DNA: TGTGCCAGCAGCTTGGCCCAGGGACTGTATGGCTACACCTTC. It translates to CASSLAQGLYGYTF.

The V gene is TRBV29-1, the J gene TRBJ1-2, with TRBD1 matching over 8 bases. The CDR3 loop spans 14 amino acids. V trimming: 6 bases; J trimming: 2 bases; junction bases outside the gene matches: 8. Germline-derived CDR1 and CDR2 are SQVTM and ANQGSEA. CDR3 in DNA: TGCAGCGTCGGGACAGGAGCTTCAAACTATGGCTACACCTTC. The encoded protein is CSVGTGASNYGYTF.

A few counts support this clonotype. The chain couples TRBV6-6 to TRBJ1-2; tentative D call: TRBD1 (5 bases). The germline CDR1 and CDR2 sequences are MNHNY and SVGAGI (reference sequence). CDR3 length equals 14 residues. The ends were cut back, 6 bases at V and 5 bases at J, with 16 bases in the middle. The CDR3 DNA is TGTGCCAGCAGCCTAGGAAGGGGCGGGTATGGCTACACCTTC. Amino acids: CASSLGRGGYGYTF.

CDR3 nucleotides: TGTGCCAGCAGCCAAGAGAAAGGGAAAGATACGCAGTATTTT. Translated: CASSQEKGKDTQYF. The V and J genes are TRBV3-1 and TRBJ2-3; D gene uncertain. V was cut by 0 bases and J by 5 bases, with 9 bases left in between. Germline CDR1 reads LGHDT; CDR2 reads YNNKEL (reference sequence). This CDR3 is built from 14 residues.

This clonotype was counted at least ten times. The gene calls are TRBV20-1 and TRBJ1-1, with 7 bases identical to TRBD1. CDR1 and CDR2 (germline): DFQATT, SNEGSKA (reference sequence). This CDR3 is built from 11 residues. Here the CDR3 reads CRPGGGTEAFF. In DNA form, the CDR3 reads TGCAGGCCAGGGGGAGGAACTGAAGCTTTCTTT.

A few counts support this clonotype. The V gene is TRBV20-1, the J gene TRBJ1-5; a weak D match, TRBD1 (6 bases). The germline V and J ends were trimmed by 6 bases and 2 bases, with 14 bases remaining between them. Per germline, CDR1 DFQATT and CDR2 SNEGSKA (reference sequence). CDR3 length: 14 amino acids. The CDR3 loop is CSAAQGGGNQPQHF. Written as DNA, the CDR3 is TGCAGTGCGGCACAGGGAGGGGGCAATCAGCCCCAGCATTTT.

This clonotype was observed at least ten times. The chain carries TRBV7-9 and TRBJ2-3; 10 bases agree with TRBD2. The germline V gene has CDR1 SEHNR and CDR2 FQNEAQ (reference sequence). The CDR3 is made up of 15 amino acids. V lost 4 bases, J lost 1 base, and 2 bases stayed unmatched. Written as DNA, the CDR3 is TGTGCCAGCAGCTCTCTAGCGGGGGGCACAGATACGCAGTATTTT. It codes for CASSSLAGGTDTQYF.

This clonotype was seen ten or more times. The chain uses TRBV7-8 and TRBJ2-3; the D gene is possibly TRBD2 (6 bases). V lost 1 base to trimming and J lost 9 bases, with 14 bases between them. This CDR3 has 14 amino acids. Germline V gene lookup returns CDR1 SGHVS and CDR2 FQNEAQ. CDR3: CASSLDSMRGTQYF. The CDR3 DNA is TGTGCCAGCAGCTTAGATTCTATGCGGGGAACGCAGTATTTT.

The chain has TRBV19 and TRBJ1-5; unclear D gene. Germline V gives CDR1 LNHDA, CDR2 SQIVND (reference sequence). CDR3 length: 13 residues. Trimming removed 11 bases from V and 3 bases from J, with 14 bases in between. In DNA form, the CDR3 reads TGTGCCTCCGAGGAAGGATTCAATCAGCCCCAGCATTTT. Residues: CASEEGFNQPQHF. Supplemented by reference TRBV19 and TRBJ1-5, the full variable domain reads DGGITQSPKYLFRKEGQNVTLSCEQNLNHDAMYWYRQDPGQGLRLIYYSQIVNDFQKGDIAEGYSVSREKKESFPLTVTSAQKNPTAFYLCASEEGFNQPQHFGDGTRLSIL.

This clonotype has a handful of counts. The chain joins TRBV14 to TRBJ1-2, with a possible D match to TRBD1 (6 bases). Trimming took off 0 bases at V and 8 bases at J, with 16 bases between the two ends. Per the germline V gene, CDR1 is SGHDN and CDR2 is FVKESK. This CDR3 is built from 15 residues. Here the CDR3 reads CASSQDWAGDYGYTF. The CDR3 nucleotides read TGTGCCAGCAGCCAAGATTGGGCAGGGGATTACGGCTACACCTTC.

There are many counts of this clonotype. The chain combines TRBV11-2 with TRBJ2-7; no clear D gene. Trimming stripped 3 bases from V and 7 bases from J, with 7 bases between. This CDR3 region has 11 residues. Per germline, CDR1 SGHAT and CDR2 FQNNGV. The CDR3 sequence is CASSFVEEQYF. CDR3 in DNA: TGTGCCAGCAGCTTCGTAGAAGAGCAGTACTTC.

This clonotype was counted ten times or more. The chain couples TRBV29-1 to TRBJ2-7; D remains unclear. The germline V gene has CDR1 SQVTM and CDR2 ANQGSEA. Trimming pared 3 bases from V and 1 base from J, leaving 10 bases between. CDR3 length equals 13 residues. CDR3 residues: CSVEELESYEQYF. Written as DNA, the CDR3 is TGCAGCGTTGAGGAGTTGGAGTCCTACGAGCAGTACTTC.

The CDR3 nucleotides read TGTGCCAGCAGCCCCAGTCAGGACCTACCCTACGAGCAGTACTTC. It specifies CASSPSQDLPYEQYF. The V gene is TRBV9, the J gene TRBJ2-7, with no clear D. The germline CDR1 and CDR2 sequences are SGDLS and YYNGEE. Trimming stripped 4 bases from V and 2 bases from J, with 16 bases between. CDR3 size: 15 residues.